This TCR beta chain was captured by sequencing in a study of radiotherapy plus CTLA-4 blockade in lung cancer. The study treated chemo-refractory metastatic non-small-cell lung cancer patients with focal radiation plus ipilimumab CTLA-4 blockade. Libraries were prepared by immunoSEQ multiplex PCR; TCRdb keeps only in-frame clonotypes and omits some of them. The table has 25,000 to 30,000 clones, 77% seen once. V shed 3 bases and J shed 7 bases, with 10 bases lying between them. The CDR3 has 13 amino acids. Per the germline V gene, CDR1 is KGHSH and CDR2 is LQKENI. The sequence came from a human donor with non-small cell lung cancer that progressed on radiotherapy plus ipilimumab. The starting material was peripheral blood, obtained from a patient treated with radiotherapy plus ipilimumab. This chain uses TRBV18 with TRBJ1-5; no definite D call. The CDR3 DNA reads TGTGCCAGCTCACCGGGGAATCTGCAGCCCCAGCATTTT. This encodes CASSPGNLQPQHF.